This TCR beta chain was sequenced during a study of beta chain features in type 1 diabetes. Study-level results: Moderately but significantly shorter TCRB CDR3s were found in Type 1 diabetes patients in all four CD4+ subsets. For patients, the naive, central memory and Treg TCRB repertoires appeared more alike than for healthy donors.

This clone was detected a few times. Its matching antigen is unknown. There are 16 residues in the CDR3. The germline gives CDR1 MNHEY, CDR2 SVGAGI. Trimming removed 0 bases from V and 3 bases from J, with 11 bases in between. Since all of the isolated RNA was reverse transcribed, expressed TCRB transcripts were what got sequenced. TCRdb keeps only in-frame clones here, not all; method: immunoSEQ multiplex PCR. The table includes about 130,000 clones, 7% to 10% detected once. V gene TRBV6-5 combines with J gene TRBJ1-4, with D tentatively TRBD1 (6 bases). Sample: central memory CD4+ T cells from blood. The origin of this receptor is a man aged 18 to 30 in good health. CDR3 in DNA: TGTGCCAGCAGTTACTCGTGGGGGCGAGCTAATGAAAAACTGTTTTTT. As protein: CASSYSWGRANEKLFF.